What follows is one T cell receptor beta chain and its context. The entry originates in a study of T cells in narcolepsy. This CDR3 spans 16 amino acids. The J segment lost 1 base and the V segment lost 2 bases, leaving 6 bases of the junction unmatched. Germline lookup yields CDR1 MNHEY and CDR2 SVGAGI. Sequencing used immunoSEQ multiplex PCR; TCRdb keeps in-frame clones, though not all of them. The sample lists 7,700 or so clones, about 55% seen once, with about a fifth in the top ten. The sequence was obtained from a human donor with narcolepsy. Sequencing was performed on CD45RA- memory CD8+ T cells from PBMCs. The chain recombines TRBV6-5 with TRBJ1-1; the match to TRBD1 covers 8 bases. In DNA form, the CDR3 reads TGTGCCAGCAGTTACCTAGGGACAGGCAGGAACACTGAAGCTTTCTTT. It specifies CASSYLGTGRNTEAFF.